This T cell receptor (beta chain) was identified during a study of T cell changes during pregnancy in multiple sclerosis (dated by TCRdb to the late 2010s). With regard to the full study: Changes in the T cell repertoire over the course of pregnancy were examined in this study in women with multiple sclerosis.

Library creation used the immunoSEQ multiplex PCR assay. What TCRdb holds here is the immuneACCESS table cut down to in-frame rearrangements. Part of the clones is not present; checked against another copy, under half of the missing clones reflect an unresolved V gene, and the others are unexplained. This sample has 55,000 to 85,000 clones in its table, and around 90% of those were observed once. Over 0.25% of the sample goes to the ten largest clones. On this clone: Its antigen is not yet known. It has no much larger one-base neighbor in the sample; base qualities were not kept.

CDR1 is given as SGHRS and CDR2 as YFSETQ, both from the germline V gene. V sheds 0 bases and J sheds 0 bases, leaving 6 bases between their ends. CDR3 length: 15 amino acids, cysteine to phenylalanine. The entry retains the CDR3 DNA only, 45 bases that are in frame from base 1. Source: CD4+ T cells from peripheral blood mononuclear cells, taken after pregnancy. The chain is assembled from TRBV5-1 and TRBJ2-2, with the D gene too uncertain to name. The receptor was derived from a female donor with multiple sclerosis, enrolled in a pregnancy study. The CDR3 loop reads CASSLGAANTGELFF. The nucleotide sequence is TGCGCCAGCAGCTTGGGCGCCGCGAACACCGGGGAGCTGTTTTTT.